Presented here are 19 T cell receptor beta chains from one specimen sequenced in a study of blood T cell repertoires in COVID-19. Sequencing used immunoSEQ multiplex PCR; TCRdb keeps in-frame clones, though not all of them. The sample comprises a few hundred thousand clones, about 90% of which are singletons, and over 0.8% rests with the top ten. The sample comprised PBMCs or T cells enriched from blood (not recorded which). The receptors stem from a woman aged 30 to 39 who had recovered from COVID-19.

The chain joins TRBV7-2 to TRBJ2-2; 10 positions agree with TRBD2. V lost 0 bases, J lost 0 bases, and 10 bases stayed unmatched. CDR1 is SGHTA and CDR2 is FQGNSA in the germline V gene. The CDR3 is 20 residues long. The CDR3 is CASSLAGLAGVVANTGELFF. The CDR3 DNA sequence: TGTGCCAGCAGCTTAGCAGGGCTAGCGGGGGTTGTGGCGAACACCGGGGAGCTGTTTTTT.

The chain couples TRBV7-2 to TRBJ1-2; TRBD1 aligns across 7 bases. This CDR3 region has 16 residues. V shed 1 base, J shed 4 bases, and the junction held 9 bases outside the gene matches. Germline-derived CDR1 and CDR2 are SGHTA and FQGNSA. This chain's CDR3 is CASSLGRNRGPYGYTF. The CDR3, as DNA: TGTGCCAGCAGCTTAGGGAGGAACAGGGGTCCCTATGGCTACACCTTC.

The chain combines TRBV18 with TRBJ1-1; TRBD1 might be the D (5 bases). The CDR3 loop spans 12 amino acids. Germline CDR1 KGHSH, CDR2 LQKENI. V dropped 3 bases and J dropped 11 bases, with 13 bases sitting between them. CDR3 DNA: TGTGCCAGCTCACCTGACAGTGCGGCGGCTTTCTTT. This sequence encodes CASSPDSAAAFF. Based on the CDR3 plus reference TRBV18 and TRBJ1-1, the full variable domain is NAGVMQNPRHLVRRRGQEARLRCSPMKGHSHVYWYRQLPEEGLKFMVYLQKENIIDESGMPKERFSAEFPKEGPSILRIQQVVRGDSAAYFCASSPDSAAAFFGQGTRLTVV.

V and J are TRBV7-2 and TRBJ1-2; D is unresolved. The ends were cut back, 5 bases at V and 9 bases at J, with 13 bases in the middle. CDR3 length: 12 amino acids. From germline, CDR1 is SGHTA and CDR2 FQGNSA. In nucleotides, the CDR3 is TGTGCCAGCAGCCCCGGGGTAGCCCGCTACACCTTC. It yields the protein CASSPGVARYTF.

The rearrangement uses TRBV28 and TRBJ2-7; TRBD1 matches 7 bases. The CDR3 covers 16 residues. V was clipped by 4 bases and J by 2 bases; unmatched bases: 11. The germline CDR1 and CDR2 sequences are MDHEN and SYDVKM. The CDR3 DNA sequence: TGTGCCAGCAGTTCTCCCCGACAGGGAAAACCCTACGAGCAGTACTTC. The encoded protein is CASSSPRQGKPYEQYF.

On this clone: Other DNA sequences in this specimen translate into the identical CDR3. V gene TRBV12-3 or TRBV12-4 combines with J gene TRBJ2-2, with a tentative D call TRBD1 (6 bases). The length of the CDR3 is 12 residues. V lost 5 bases, J lost 5 bases, and 6 bases lay in between. Here the CDR3 reads CASSQGTGELFF. The CDR3 DNA sequence: TGTGCCAGCAGTCAGGGGACCGGGGAGCTGTTTTTT.

A few counts support this clone. The chain couples TRBV13 to TRBJ2-1; 8 positions agree with TRBD2. From germline, CDR1 is PRHDT and CDR2 FYEKMQ (reference sequence). After removal of 5 bases from V and 0 bases from J, the junction contained 12 bases not matched to a gene. The CDR3 has 18 amino acids. CDR3 region: CASSPRGGGGPSYNEQFF. The DNA of the CDR3 is TGTGCCAGCAGCCCTCGTGGTGGCGGGGGGCCCTCCTACAATGAGCAGTTCTTC.

V and J are TRBV28 and TRBJ1-1; D is possibly TRBD1 (6 bases). The CDR3 is made up of 13 amino acids. Trimming removed 6 bases at V and 4 bases at J, with 12 bases between. Germline lookup yields CDR1 MDHEN and CDR2 SYDVKM. The CDR3 DNA is TGTGCCAGCAGCCCGGGACAAGGCACTGAAGCTTTCTTT. Its translation: CASSPGQGTEAFF.

The chain combines TRBV2 with TRBJ1-2; 12 bases fit TRBD1. The V gene end was trimmed by 9 bases and the J gene end by 4 bases; junction bases not matched to a gene: 15. The CDR3 runs to 17 residues. Germline V gene sequence: CDR1 SNHLY, CDR2 FYNNEI. CDR3 protein: CARPPPGQGAQGYGYTF. The CDR3 DNA follows: TGTGCCAGACCTCCACCGGGACAGGGGGCACAGGGCTATGGCTACACCTTC.

This chain links TRBV5-6 with TRBJ2-2; 7 nucleotides match TRBD2. Germline V gene sequence: CDR1 SGHDT, CDR2 YYEEEE. CDR3 size: 14 residues. V was pared by 5 bases and J by 3 bases, with 4 bases of the junction left unmatched. CDR3 coding DNA: TGTGCCAGCAGTCATGGACTAGACACCGGGGAGCTGTTTTTT. Translation: CASSHGLDTGELFF. The full variable domain, in which reference TRBV5-6 and TRBJ2-2 provide the parts outside the CDR3, is DAGVTQSPTHLIKTRGQQVTLRCSPKSGHDTVSWYQQALGQGPQFIFQYYEEEERQRGNFPDRFSGHQFPNYSSELNVNALLLGDSALYLCASSHGLDTGELFFGEGSRLTVL.

The chain uses TRBV25-1 and TRBJ1-1; the match to TRBD1 covers 8 bases. This CDR3 is 18 amino acids long. Trimming cost V 3 bases and J 1 base; bases outside gene matches: 13. Germline V CDR1 and CDR2: MGHDK, SYGVNS. DNA of the CDR3: TGTGCCAGCAGTGACCAGAGACAGGGGAGTCGTGGGAACACTGAAGCTTTCTTT. Encoded protein: CASSDQRQGSRGNTEAFF. Looking up the rest from reference TRBV25-1 and TRBJ1-1 gives the full variable domain: EADIYQTPRYLVIGTGKKITLECSQTMGHDKMYWYQQDPGMELHLIHYSYGVNSTEKGDLSSESTVSRIRTEHFPLTLESARPSHTSQYLCASSDQRQGSRGNTEAFFGQGTRLTVV.

This chain uses TRBV27 with TRBJ1-5, with D uncertain. This CDR3 contains 17 residues. The germline V gene has CDR1 MNHEY and CDR2 SMNVEV (reference sequence). The ends were cut back, 5 bases at V and 0 bases at J, with 17 bases in the middle. DNA of the CDR3: TGTGCCAGCAGTCAGTGGGCTGTGGCGCGTAGCAATCAGCCCCAGCATTTT. This encodes CASSQWAVARSNQPQHF.

The chain has TRBV6-1 and TRBJ2-4, with 7 bases matching TRBD2. The CDR3 covers 18 residues. Germline CDR1 reads MNHNS; CDR2 reads SASEGT. With 2 bases clipped from V and 1 base from J, the junction kept 11 bases outside the gene matches. This CDR3 reads CASSEPWGGGMAKNIQYF. CDR3 in DNA: TGTGCCAGCAGTGAACCCTGGGGCGGGGGTATGGCCAAAAACATTCAGTACTTC.

The V gene is TRBV5-4, the J gene TRBJ2-5; no reliable D call. Germline V gene data show CDR1 as SGHNT and CDR2 as YYREEE (reference sequence). This CDR3 contains 12 residues. V was shortened by 4 bases and J by 4 bases, with 8 bases between the two germline ends. As DNA, the CDR3 is TGTGCCAGCAGCCGGTCTGGAGAGACCCAGTACTTC. Translating gives CASSRSGETQYF.

CDR3: CASNTGADEQFF. The CDR3 coding sequence is TGTGCCAGTAATACAGGGGCGGATGAGCAGTTCTTC. The chain has TRBV19 and TRBJ2-1, with 7 bases lining up with TRBD1. Germline V gene lookup returns CDR1 LNHDA and CDR2 SQIVND (reference sequence). The CDR3 is 12 residues long. The trim removed 7 bases at V and 8 bases at J, leaving 5 bases unmatched.

This clone was recorded only once. Within the sample, other DNA sequences also encode this same CDR3. The chain is built from TRBV5-1 and TRBJ2-2; no clear D. The germline CDR1 and CDR2 sequences are SGHRS and YFSETQ. Trimming removed 0 bases from V and 1 base from J, with 7 bases in between. The CDR3 is 15 amino acids. The CDR3 region has the DNA TGCGCCAGCAGCTTGGCGCGTGGGAACACCGGGGAGCTGTTTTTT. This sequence encodes CASSLARGNTGELFF.

The V call is TRBV6-2 or TRBV6-3, the J call TRBJ2-1; D might be TRBD2 (6 bases). Trimming left V 0 bases short and J 8 bases short, with 11 bases between. This CDR3 has 14 residues. CDR1 is MNHEY, CDR2 SVGEGT, per germline. The CDR3 nucleotides read TGTGCCAGCAGTTACTCGGTCGGGGGAGATGAGCAGTTCTTC. Its protein product is CASSYSVGGDEQFF.

The V and J genes are TRBV3-1 (or the pseudogene TRBV3-2) and TRBJ1-5; D remains unclear. This CDR3 spans 14 amino acids. V lost 0 bases and J 2 bases, leaving 5 bases between the germline ends. The germline V gene encodes CDR1 LGHDT and CDR2 YNNKEL (reference sequence). The CDR3 DNA reads as TGTGCCAGCAGCCAAGAACCAGGCAATCAGCCCCAGCATTTT. Translated, it gives CASSQEPGNQPQHF.

This clone has a single count. The J gene is TRBJ2-7, the V gene TRBV15, with 11 positions matching TRBD1. V shed 5 bases and J 6 bases; nucleotides not matched to a gene: 6. The CDR3 has 14 amino acids. Germline CDR1 LNHNV, CDR2 YYDKDF (reference sequence). The CDR3 region has the DNA TGTGCCACCAGCCGCGGACAGGGGGCAGGCGAGCAGTACTTC. Its translation is CATSRGQGAGEQYF.